This T cell receptor beta chain was recovered during a study of tumour-infiltrating T cells in Burkitt lymphoma (dated by TCRdb to the early 2020s). About the full investigation: When TCR repertoire data were correlated with clinical outcome, productive clonality turned out to predict both overall and progression-free survival, independent of established prognosticators, age at diagnosis among them.

Concerning this clone: Its target antigen remains unknown. The sample holds no much larger clone one base away, and base qualities are not on file.

Receptor amplification or capture employed the immunoSEQ multiplex PCR assay. In its TCRdb copy, this immuneACCESS table keeps in-frame sequences only and misses some clones. Where compared with another copy, unresolved V genes explain less than half of these, and the others have no known cause. The table for this sample lists around 6,500 clones; 17% of them were counted only once. Together, the top ten hold approximately 3% of the sample. Sequencing was carried out using tumor tissue. The clonotype originates from a human donor with diffuse large B-cell lymphoma.

The CDR3 sequence is CASSYGWGSYEQYF. At the DNA level, the sequence is TGTGCCAGCAGTTATGGATGGGGCTCCTACGAGCAGTACTTC. The V and J genes are TRBV6-5 and TRBJ2-5; the D gene assignment is ambiguous. The J call could be wrong; TRBJ2-7 is a better fit for the DNA end. From a lookup of the germline V gene, CDR1 and CDR2 are MNHEY and SVGAGI. The CDR3 has 14 amino acids, counting the end cysteine and phenylalanine. Of the read, only the CDR3 DNA is kept; its 42 bases are in frame from base 1.